What follows is one T cell receptor beta chain and its context. Germline V gives CDR1 SEHNR, CDR2 FQNEAQ (reference sequence). V lost 6 bases and J lost 0; bases outside the gene matches: 6. This CDR3 is built from 15 residues. The assay was immunoSEQ multiplex PCR, and TCRdb's table has in-frame clones only and misses some. The table includes 50,000 to 75,000 clones, 60% to 85% detected once. This specimen belongs to a study of blood T cell repertoires in COVID-19. The sample consisted of peripheral blood. The receptor comes from a woman older than 75 with acute or convalescent COVID-19. The chain has TRBV7-9 and TRBJ1-1, with 8 bases that match TRBD1. This CDR3 is CASRPWTGLNTEAFF. CDR3 coding DNA: TGTGCCAGCAGGCCCTGGACAGGGTTGAACACTGAAGCTTTCTTT.